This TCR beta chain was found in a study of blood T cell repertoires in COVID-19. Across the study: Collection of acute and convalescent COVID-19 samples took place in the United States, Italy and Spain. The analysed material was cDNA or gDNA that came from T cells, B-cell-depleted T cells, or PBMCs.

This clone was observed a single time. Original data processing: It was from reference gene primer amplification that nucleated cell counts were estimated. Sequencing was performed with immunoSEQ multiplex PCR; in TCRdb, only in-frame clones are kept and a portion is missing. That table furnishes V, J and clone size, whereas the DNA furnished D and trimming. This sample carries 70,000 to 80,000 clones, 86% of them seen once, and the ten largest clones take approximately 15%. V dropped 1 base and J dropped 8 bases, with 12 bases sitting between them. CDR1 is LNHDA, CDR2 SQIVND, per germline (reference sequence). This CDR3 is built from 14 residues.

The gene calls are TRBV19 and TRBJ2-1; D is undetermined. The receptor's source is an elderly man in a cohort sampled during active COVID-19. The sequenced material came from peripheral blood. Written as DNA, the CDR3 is TGTGCCAGTAGTATAGGCCTACAGAAGGATGAGCAGTTCTTC. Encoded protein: CASSIGLQKDEQFF. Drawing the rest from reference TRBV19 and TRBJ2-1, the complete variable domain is DGGITQSPKYLFRKEGQNVTLSCEQNLNHDAMYWYRQDPGQGLRLIYYSQIVNDFQKGDIAEGYSVSREKKESFPLTVTSAQKNPTAFYLCASSIGLQKDEQFFGPGTRLTVL.